Shown below are 18 T cell receptor beta chains from a single sample sequenced in a study of T cells in localized non-small cell lung cancer. The data were produced by immunoSEQ multiplex PCR, yet TCRdb's version contains in-frame clones alone and is incomplete. In the table there are approximately 31,000 clones, approximately 94% of which are singletons. The sample was peripheral blood, taken before any cancer treatment. Source of these receptors: a woman aged 35 to 69 with stage I lung adenocarcinoma.

The V gene is TRBV7-2, the J gene TRBJ2-7, with TRBD1 identical over 7 bases. The V gene end was trimmed by 2 bases and the J gene end by 0 bases; junction bases not matched to a gene: 4. This CDR3 spans 15 amino acids. CDR1 and CDR2 (germline): SGHTA, FQGNSA. The CDR3 is CASSLRGRSSYEQYF. In nucleotides, the CDR3 is TGTGCCAGCAGCTTAAGGGGGCGAAGCTCCTACGAGCAGTACTTC.

The chain employs TRBV5-6 and TRBJ1-2; D is possibly TRBD1 (5 bases). V shed 6 bases and J shed 4 bases, with 19 bases lying between them. The CDR3 spans 15 residues. Germline CDR1 SGHDT, CDR2 YYEEEE. Here the CDR3 DNA reads TGTGCCAGCAACCCTTGGGGCAGTCGGGTCTATGGCTACACCTTC. Amino acids: CASNPWGSRVYGYTF.

The V call is TRBV16, the J call TRBJ1-1, with D possibly TRBD1 on 5 matching bases. V was trimmed by 0 bases and J by 11 bases, leaving 19 bases between them. There are 15 residues in the CDR3. Germline CDR1 and CDR2: KGHSY and FQNENV. CDR3 sequence reads: CASSQSRIMGTWAFF. The CDR3 bases are TGTGCCAGCAGCCAATCCCGGATTATGGGGACGTGGGCTTTCTTT.

The chain joins TRBV6-5 to TRBJ1-1; D remains unclear. Trimming removed 6 bases at V and 1 base at J, with 12 bases between. This CDR3 contains 14 residues. CDR1 and CDR2 (germline): MNHEY, SVGAGI. Here the CDR3 DNA reads TGTGCCAGCAGCAAACTAGAGCCGAACACTGAAGCTTTCTTT. This codes for CASSKLEPNTEAFF.

The rearrangement links TRBV7-9 to TRBJ2-1; a weak D match, TRBD2 (5 bases). Germline V CDR1 and CDR2: SEHNR, FQNEAQ (reference sequence). The V and J ends lost 4 bases and 3 bases respectively, with 7 bases between them. The CDR3 runs 13 residues. As DNA, the CDR3 is TGTGCCAGCAGCTCCGGGGACTACAATGAGCAGTTCTTC. It is translated as CASSSGDYNEQFF.

The V and J genes are TRBV6-5 and TRBJ2-5, with a weak D call TRBD1 (7 bases). Trimming removed 7 bases from V and 10 bases from J, with 25 bases in between. Germline CDR1 MNHEY, CDR2 SVGAGI. The CDR3 is made up of 15 amino acids. The CDR3 coding sequence is TGTGCCAGCAAAATGATGTTCGGACTACCAGGGGGCCAGTACTTC. Translation: CASKMMFGLPGGQYF.

This clone appeared once. The gene calls are TRBV7-8 and TRBJ1-1; 9 bases are shared with TRBD1. Germline V gene data show CDR1 as SGHVS and CDR2 as FQNEAQ. J was trimmed by 5 bases and V by 5 bases; bases with no gene match: 12. This CDR3 region has 16 residues. The CDR3 loop reads CASSPAGTGRRTEAFF. The CDR3 region has the DNA TGTGCCAGCAGCCCAGCCGGGACAGGGAGGAGAACTGAAGCTTTCTTT.

The CDR3 is CASSLARAGGLQTQYF. As DNA, the CDR3 is TGTGCCAGCAGCTTAGCGCGAGCGGGGGGTCTCCAGACCCAGTACTTC. This chain joins TRBV7-2 and TRBJ2-5; TRBD2 matches at 9 bases. This CDR3 comprises 16 residues. The trim removed 0 bases at V and 6 bases at J, leaving 8 bases unmatched. Germline assignment: CDR1 SGHTA and CDR2 FQGNSA.

The chain recombines TRBV27 with TRBJ2-1, with 9 bases that match TRBD2. Germline V CDR1 and CDR2: MNHEY, SMNVEV (reference sequence). CDR3 length: 15 residues. V lost 3 bases to trimming and J lost 6 bases; unmatched junction nucleotides: 6. CDR3 coding DNA: TGTGCCAGCAGTTTTGAGCGGGGGGATTTCAATGAGCAGTTCTTC. Amino acids: CASSFERGDFNEQFF.

This chain uses TRBV15 with TRBJ1-4; 7 bases fit TRBD1. Germline CDR1 is LNHNV and CDR2 is YYDKDF (reference sequence). This CDR3 is built from 14 residues. J lost 8 bases, V lost 2 bases, and 5 bases had no gene match. CDR3 sequence reads: CATSRFKGAEKLFF. CDR3 nucleotides: TGTGCCACCAGCAGATTTAAGGGGGCGGAAAAACTGTTTTTT.

The chain carries TRBV6-1 and TRBJ2-2, with 8 bases identical to TRBD2. Germline CDR1 is MNHNS and CDR2 is SASEGT. V trimming: 11 bases; J trimming: 6 bases; junction bases outside the gene matches: 8. This CDR3 has 13 amino acids. The CDR3 DNA reads TGTGCCGGGCTCCCGGGACTAGCCGGGGAGCTGTTTTTT. It translates to CAGLPGLAGELFF.

Here the CDR3 reads CASRTMHRQGMYGYTF. The CDR3 DNA is TGTGCCAGCAGAACAATGCATAGACAGGGAATGTATGGCTACACCTTC. The V call is TRBV7-9, the J call TRBJ1-2, with 7 positions matching TRBD1. The CDR3 spans 16 residues. The ends lost 6 bases at V and 5 bases at J; junction bases unmatched: 15. From germline, CDR1 is SEHNR and CDR2 FQNEAQ (reference sequence).

The chain joins TRBV5-8 to TRBJ2-1, with a possible D match to TRBD1 (6 bases). The CDR3 spans 15 residues. CDR1 is SGHTS and CDR2 is YDEGEE in the germline V gene. V gave up 3 bases and J gave up 6 bases, with 16 bases separating them. The CDR3 reads CASSYTGSAINEQFF. The CDR3 region has the DNA TGTGCCAGCAGCTATACAGGGTCGGCCATCAATGAGCAGTTCTTC.

The chain combines TRBV27 with TRBJ1-1; D remains ambiguous. The V gene lost 1 base and the J gene lost 5 bases, with 8 bases spanning the gap. The CDR3 consists of 13 residues. Germline-derived CDR1 and CDR2 are MNHEY and SMNVEV (reference sequence). CDR3 amino acids: CASSLWEGTEAFF. CDR3 nucleotides: TGTGCCAGCAGTTTATGGGAGGGTACTGAAGCTTTCTTT.

This clone was detected only once. The chain is built from TRBV6-6 and TRBJ1-6, with TRBD1 identical over 7 bases. The CDR3 is made up of 15 amino acids. Germline-derived CDR1 and CDR2 are MNHNY and SVGAGI (reference sequence). V gave up 3 bases and J gave up 8 bases; unmatched junction bases: 7. This CDR3 reads CASSYLGGRDSPLHF. In nucleotides, the CDR3 is TGTGCCAGCAGTTATTTAGGGGGCAGGGATTCACCCCTCCACTTT.

This chain connects TRBV18 to TRBJ2-1; 12 bases are a match to TRBD2. Germline CDR1 and CDR2: KGHSH and LQKENI. V dropped 6 bases and J dropped 0; count of bases not matched to a gene: 6. CDR3 length equals 17 residues. The CDR3 sequence: CASSSTSGGSSYNEQFF. Written as DNA, the CDR3 is TGTGCCAGCTCTTCGACTAGCGGGGGCAGCTCCTACAATGAGCAGTTCTTC.

The chain couples TRBV6-4 to TRBJ1-3; D is unclear. Germline loops: CDR1 MRHNA, CDR2 SNTAGT. Trimming left V 3 bases short and J 4 bases short, with 16 bases between. CDR3 size: 16 residues. CDR3 in amino acids: CASSEYRTRPGNTIYF. In DNA form, the CDR3 reads TGTGCCAGCAGTGAGTATAGGACCCGCCCAGGAAACACCATATATTTT.

The chain recombines TRBV6-5 with TRBJ1-1; D not resolved. CDR3 size: 13 residues. Looked up from germline, CDR1 is MNHEY and CDR2 is SVGAGI. The germline V and J ends were trimmed by 7 bases and 1 base, with 10 bases remaining between them. The CDR3 DNA follows: TGTGCCAGCACCTTAACGGAGAACACTGAAGCTTTCTTT. This gives the protein CASTLTENTEAFF.